This entry concerns a single T cell receptor (beta chain). This clone showed up just a few times. Its antigen is currently not known. Base qualities were left out, and no much larger clone turns up one base away. To prepare the library, the immunoSEQ multiplex PCR assay was applied. RNA was extracted from all samples and reverse transcribed into cDNA as template for TCR sequencing. First-strand cDNA was synthesized with SuperScript III using a 2:1 mix of oligo-dT and random hexamers. A synthetic immune receptor repertoire was used to measure amplification bias, and any remaining bias was corrected computationally. The paper's data handling went like this. After raw reads were preprocessed to remove errors, the CDR3 was defined following IMGT conventions as running from the conserved cysteine to phenylalanine. Clonality was calculated as 1 minus Shannon entropy normalized by log2 of the number of productive unique TCRs. Whether scalp clones were CD4 or CD8 was inferred by matching scalp TCRbeta sequences against CD4 and CD8 repertoires sorted from blood. Imported from immuneACCESS, the table was reduced by TCRdb to in-frame sequences with V and J called. These copies leave out some clones; in studies compared against another copy, an unresolved V gene accounts for under half, and the cause of the remainder is not known. V and J calls and clone size are as listed in that table; D and trimming were resolved from the DNA. Counted in this sample were roughly 120,000 clones; 50% to 55% of them appeared once. 0.46% of the sample lies in the top ten.

This specimen belongs to a study of CD8+ T cells in alopecia areata (dated by TCRdb to about 2018). Some background on the complete study: Treated patients were enrolled in an open-label pilot trial of oral tofacitinib, 5 to 10 mg twice daily, for moderate-to-severe alopecia areata. Tofacitinib was administered for 6 to 18 months, and 6 months of follow-up off drug were then conducted to assess delayed response and recurrence. For the treated patients, the SALT score, which quantifies what percentage of scalp surface area is affected, served as the measure of disease severity. High-throughput TCRbeta sequencing was used to examine T cell clonal expansion in alopecia areata in both the C3H/HeJ mouse model and human patients. Scalp tissue and sorted CD4+ and CD8+ peripheral blood T cells from patchy and totalis/universalis alopecia areata patients and from healthy controls were covered by human TCRbeta sequencing. Biopsies were taken from tofacitinib-treated patients at baseline and at 4 and 24 weeks of treatment, and a later scalp biopsy was taken in several of the tofacitinib-treated patients. Clonality in the scalp was compared among normal scalp (n=4), patchy alopecia areata scalp (n=8), and alopecia totalis/universalis scalp (n=8). RNA was obtained with the PAXgene miRNA kit for fixed scalp, the miRNeasy kit for PBMCs, and the RNeasy kit for mouse skin. TCRbeta CDR3 regions were amplified by immunoSEQ multiplex PCR using 35 Vbeta forward and 13 Jbeta reverse primers.

This specimen's time point label, interpreted: around 28 days on oral tofacitinib. Explained via the paper, the treatment or condition label denotes: oral pan-JAK inhibitor, 5-10 mg twice daily. Lesional scalp punch biopsies and peripheral blood were obtained from alopecia areata patients. PBMCs were isolated by density centrifugation and stained for CD3, CD4 and CD8, after which CD4+ and CD8+ T cells were sorted on a FACSAria. Broader findings and caveats from the paper: Scalp TCR repertoire analysis is complicated because resident alphabeta T cells in normal human skin are also sequenced, whereas mouse skin is dominated by gammadelta T cells. With tofacitinib, both scalp clonality and the number of expanded CD8+ clones among the top 100 scalp clones went down significantly. TCR sequences shared between patients were less clear than in mice, possibly partly because of HLA diversity in the patient population. Compared with normal scalp, lesional scalp had higher clonality and more expanded CD8+ clones, particularly in alopecia totalis/universalis, a pattern that suggests antigenic drive. Because the treated cohort was small and had only one nonresponder, larger studies are needed to examine links between baseline CD8+ expansion and response. Many expanded lesional clones were found to persist in scalp and blood during tofacitinib treatment, and relapse after treatment cessation may be partly explained by this persistence.

V was cut back by 1 base and J by 2 bases, leaving a gap of 6 bases between them. CDR1 and CDR2 are read off the germline V gene (reference sequence) as SEHNR and FQNEAQ. Measured from the cysteine to the phenylalanine, the CDR3 is 14 residues long. The read is trimmed to its CDR3 DNA, 42 bases read in frame from base 1. The clonotype originates from a human donor with alopecia areata. Sequencing used CD4+ T cells sorted from blood, obtained at week 4, from a patient treated with tofacitinib. The chain was built from TRBV7-9 and TRBJ1-5; the D gene is not confidently resolved. The CDR3 protein: CASSLGSGNQPQHF. Here is the DNA: TGTGCCAGCAGCTTAGGCTCAGGCAATCAGCCCCAGCATTTT.